This TCR beta chain was identified during a study of T cells in Graves' hyperthyroidism and ophthalmopathy. The trim removed 3 bases at V and 4 bases at J, leaving 4 bases unmatched. CDR3 length: 14 amino acids. Looked up from germline, CDR1 is MDHEN and CDR2 is SYDVKM. Researchers took RNA transcripts and amplified the TCR beta CDR3 regions from them. The study used the HTBI primer set for a first-round RT-PCR of the TCR CDR3. TCRdb re-derived calls from the multiplex PCR reads in MiXCR, one entry per CDR3 protein. The profile covers 250,000 to 300,000 distinct CDR3 sequences, with about 15% appearing a single time and roughly 14% taken by the ten largest.

This chain joins TRBV28 and TRBJ2-7, with 9 nucleotides matching TRBD1. The sequence derives from a woman between 35 and 50 years old with Graves' hyperthyroidism that later progressed to Graves' ophthalmopathy. The sample taken for sequencing was blood. CDR3 sequence: CASSFGTGRYEQYF. Here the CDR3 DNA reads TGTGCCAGCAGTTTCGGGACAGGGCGTTACGAGCAGTACTTC.